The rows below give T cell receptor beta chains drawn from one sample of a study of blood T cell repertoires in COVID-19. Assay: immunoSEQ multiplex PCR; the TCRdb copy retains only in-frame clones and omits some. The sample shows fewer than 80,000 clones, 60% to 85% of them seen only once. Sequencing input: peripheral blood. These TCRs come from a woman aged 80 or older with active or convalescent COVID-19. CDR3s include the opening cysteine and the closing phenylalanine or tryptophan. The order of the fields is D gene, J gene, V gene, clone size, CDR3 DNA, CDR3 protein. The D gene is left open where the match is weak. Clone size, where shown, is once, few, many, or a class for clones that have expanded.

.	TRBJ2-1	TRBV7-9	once	TGTGCCAGCAGCTCCTACGGGACTCATATATACAATGAGCAGTTCTTC	CASSSYGTHIYNEQFF
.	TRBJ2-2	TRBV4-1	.	TGCGCCAGCAGCCAAGATCGGAGCTTGGGGACACTGGGCGGGGAGCTGTTTTTT	CASSQDRSLGTLGGELFF
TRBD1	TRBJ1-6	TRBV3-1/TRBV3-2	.	TGTGCCAGCAGCCAAGGGACAGGGGGCGGTTCACCCCTCCACTTT	CASSQGTGGGSPLHF
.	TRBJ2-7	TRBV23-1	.	TGCGCCAGCAGCCCTGAAGGGGCTACCTACGAGCAGTACTTC	CASSPEGATYEQYF
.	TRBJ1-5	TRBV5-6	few	TGTGCCAGCACCTGGTGGGGGGGACACAATCAGCCCCAGCATTTT	CASTWWGGHNQPQHF
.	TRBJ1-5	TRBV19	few	TGTGCCAGTAGTCACGGGTATAGCAATCAGCCCCAGCATTTT	CASSHGYSNQPQHF
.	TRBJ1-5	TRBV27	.	TGTGCCAGCAGTTTATCAGGGTCGAGACAGAGCTATCAGCCCCAGCATTTT	CASSLSGSRQSYQPQHF
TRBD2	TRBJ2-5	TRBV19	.	TGTGCCAGTAGTATTGGACTAGCGGGGGGACAAGAGACCCAGTACTTC	CASSIGLAGGQETQYF
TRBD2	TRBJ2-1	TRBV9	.	TGTGCCAGCAGCCAAATAGCGGGTAGCTCCTACAATGAGCAGTTCTTC	CASSQIAGSSYNEQFF
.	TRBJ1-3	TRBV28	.	TGTGCCAGCAGTCCCCCCACAAGAACTGGAAACACCATATATTTT	CASSPPTRTGNTIYF
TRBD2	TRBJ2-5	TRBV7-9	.	TGTGCCAGCAGCTTAGAGAAGGGCGGTCGGGGGGCCCAGTACTTC	CASSLEKGGRGAQYF
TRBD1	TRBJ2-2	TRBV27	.	TGTGCCAGCAGTTTATATGGGACAGGGAACACCGGGGAGCTGTTTTTT	CASSLYGTGNTGELFF
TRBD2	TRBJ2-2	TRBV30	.	TGTGCCTGGAGTGTACTGAGCGGGAGCTTAATCGGGGAGCTGTTTTTT	CAWSVLSGSLIGELFF
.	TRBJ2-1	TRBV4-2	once	TGTGCCAGCAGCCAAGTCGTGGGGCCTGGGGCCTACAATGAGCAGTTCTTC	CASSQVVGPGAYNEQFF
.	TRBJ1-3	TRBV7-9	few	TGTGCCAGCAGCTTAGGCCTCAGGGGTGGTGGAAACACCATATATTTT	CASSLGLRGGGNTIYF
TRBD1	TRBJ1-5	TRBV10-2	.	TGCGCCAGCAGTGAGCTAAACAGGGGTAGCAATCAGCCCCAGCATTTT	CASSELNRGSNQPQHF
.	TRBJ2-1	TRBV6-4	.	TGTGCCAGCAGTGACTGGGTGGGGCCCGTCAATGAGCAGTTCTTC	CASSDWVGPVNEQFF
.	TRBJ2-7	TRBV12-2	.	TGTGCAAGTCGCTCCGGGACAGGGGCCTACGAGCAGTACTTC	CASRSGTGAYEQYF
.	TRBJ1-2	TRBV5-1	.	TGCGCCAGCAGCACCGCGTCGGGGGGGCTCACCCCTAACTATGGCTACACCTTC	CASSTASGGLTPNYGYTF
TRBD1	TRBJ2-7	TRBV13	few	TGTGCCAGCAGCCCCTCTTTAGGGCCAGGGGGATCCTACGAGCAGTACTTC	CASSPSLGPGGSYEQYF
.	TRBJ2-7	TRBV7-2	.	TGTGCCAGCAGCCCAAGGGGGGGTCCCTCCTACTCCTACGAGCAGTACTTC	CASSPRGGPSYSYEQYF
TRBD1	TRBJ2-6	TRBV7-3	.	TGTGCCAGCAGCTACGCGCGGCAGGGGGCCTCTGGGGCCAACGTCCTGACTTTC	CASSYARQGASGANVLTF
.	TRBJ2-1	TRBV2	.	TGTGCCAGCAGTCTCAGCGGTTACGGGCATAACAATGAGCAGTTCTTC	CASSLSGYGHNNEQFF
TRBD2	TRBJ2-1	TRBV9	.	TGTGCCAGCAGCGTTACCGCGGGGGGGCCCAATGAGCAGTTCTTC	CASSVTAGGPNEQFF
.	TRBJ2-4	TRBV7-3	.	TGTGCCAGCTCGACTGACGGTAGGGGGGCCAAAAACATTCAGTACTTC	CASSTDGRGAKNIQYF
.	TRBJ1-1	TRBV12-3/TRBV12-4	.	TGTGCCAGCAGTTCTCGCAGGGCCACTGAAGCTTTCTTT	CASSSRRATEAFF
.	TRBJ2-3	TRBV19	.	TGTGCCAGTAGTATACGGGTGGTTTACACAGATACGCAGTATTTT	CASSIRVVYTDTQYF
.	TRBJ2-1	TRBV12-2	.	TGTGCAAGTCGCTTAGCGACCCAACCCGGGACTAGCGAGAAGGTGGGCGCTTACAATGAGCAGTTCTTC	CASRLATQPGTSEKVGAYNEQFF
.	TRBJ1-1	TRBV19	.	TGTGCCAGTACGGGACACTCGGGGAACACTGAAGCTTTCTTT	CASTGHSGNTEAFF
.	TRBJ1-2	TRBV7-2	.	TGTGCCAGCAGCATGGACAGTAACTATGGCTACACCTTC	CASSMDSNYGYTF
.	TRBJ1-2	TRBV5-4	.	TGTGCCAGCAGCTTGGGTCTCCAGATTTACTATGGCTACACCTTC	CASSLGLQIYYGYTF
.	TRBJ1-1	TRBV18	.	TGTGCCAGCTCACCCCACAGGGAGTTAAACACTGAAGCTTTCTTT	CASSPHRELNTEAFF
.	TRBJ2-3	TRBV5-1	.	TGCGCCAGCAAATCGGCGGATCTCACAGATACGCAGTATTTT	CASKSADLTDTQYF
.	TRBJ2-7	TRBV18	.	TGTGCCAGCTCCCCGAGTCCCTCCTACGAGCAGTACTTC	CASSPSPSYEQYF
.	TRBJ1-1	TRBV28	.	TGTGCCAGCAGTCCTCGCGGCAGGGTCACTGAAGCTTTCTTT	CASSPRGRVTEAFF
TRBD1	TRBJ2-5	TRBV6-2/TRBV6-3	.	TGTGCCAGCAGCCGACAGGGGGCAGAGACCCAGTACTTC	CASSRQGAETQYF
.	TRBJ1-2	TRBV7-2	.	TGTGCCAGCAGCTCCCCCGTCGGGTGGTCGAGGGGCTACACCTTC	CASSSPVGWSRGYTF
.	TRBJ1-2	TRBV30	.	TGTGCCTGGAGTTCTACAGGGCTTTATAACTATGGCTACACCTTC	CAWSSTGLYNYGYTF
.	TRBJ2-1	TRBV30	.	TGTGCCTGGAGTGTAAAAGCGGGACAGGTCAGTGAGCAGTTCTTC	CAWSVKAGQVSEQFF
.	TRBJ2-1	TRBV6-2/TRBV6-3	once	TGTGCCAGCAGTAAACAGGGCTTCCCCTACAATGAGCAGTTCTTC	CASSKQGFPYNEQFF
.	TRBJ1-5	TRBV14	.	TGTGCCAGCAGCCGGGGAGGTTATCAGCCCCAGCATTTT	CASSRGGYQPQHF
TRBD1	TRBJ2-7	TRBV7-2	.	TGTGCCAGCAGCCCCTGGGGACAGGAATACTACGAGCAGTACTTC	CASSPWGQEYYEQYF
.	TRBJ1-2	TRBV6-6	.	TGTGCCAGCAGTTACTGGGAGGGACAAAACTATGGCTACACCTTC	CASSYWEGQNYGYTF
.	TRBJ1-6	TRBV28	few	.	CASSTSDRNNSPLHF
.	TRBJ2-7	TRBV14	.	TGTGCCAGCAGCCAACAAGCAGGGAACGAGCAGTACTTC	CASSQQAGNEQYF
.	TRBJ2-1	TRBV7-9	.	TGTGCCAGCAGCGCACCTGGGGGTCAGGGGAGTACCTACAATGAGCAGTTCTTC	CASSAPGGQGSTYNEQFF
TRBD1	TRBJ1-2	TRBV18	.	TGTGCCAGCTCACTTGGACAGGGGGCCAAGGATGGCTACACCTTC	CASSLGQGAKDGYTF
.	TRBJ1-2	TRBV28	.	TGTGCCAGCAGTTTATTACAGGACAAGATAAACTATGGCTACACCTTC	CASSLLQDKINYGYTF
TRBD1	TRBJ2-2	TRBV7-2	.	TGTGCCAGCAGCATCGACAGGGTGCCCACCGGGGAGCTGTTTTTT	CASSIDRVPTGELFF
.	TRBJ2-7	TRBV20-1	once	TGCAGTGCTAGACCGGGTTACGAGCAGTACTTC	CSARPGYEQYF
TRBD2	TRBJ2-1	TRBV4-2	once	TGTGCCAGCAGCCAAGGGACTAGCGGGAGGGCCTACAATGAGCAGTTCTTC	CASSQGTSGRAYNEQFF
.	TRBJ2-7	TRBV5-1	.	TGCGCCAGCAGCCGGGGGTACGGTATTGTCTACGAGCAGTACTTC	CASSRGYGIVYEQYF
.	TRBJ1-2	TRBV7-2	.	TGTGCCAGCAGCTTCAGATATGACTACGGCTACACCTTC	CASSFRYDYGYTF
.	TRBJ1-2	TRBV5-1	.	TGCGCCAGCAGCGCCTCGGGGGACGGGGCCTATGGCTACACCTTC	CASSASGDGAYGYTF
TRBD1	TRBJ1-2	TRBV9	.	TGTGCCAGCAGCGGACAGGGGGCGCGGGGCTACACCTTC	CASSGQGARGYTF
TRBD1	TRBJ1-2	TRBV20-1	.	TGCAGTGCTCCCGGGACAGGCGGCTACACCTTC	CSAPGTGGYTF